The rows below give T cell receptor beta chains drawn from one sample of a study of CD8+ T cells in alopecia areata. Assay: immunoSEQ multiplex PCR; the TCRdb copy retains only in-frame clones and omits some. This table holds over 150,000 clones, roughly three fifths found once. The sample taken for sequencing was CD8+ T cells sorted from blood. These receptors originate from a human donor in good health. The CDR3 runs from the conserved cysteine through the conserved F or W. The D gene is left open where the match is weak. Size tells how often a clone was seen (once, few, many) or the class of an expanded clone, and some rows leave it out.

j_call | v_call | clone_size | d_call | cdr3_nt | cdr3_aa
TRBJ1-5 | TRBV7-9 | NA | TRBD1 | TGTGCCAGCAGCCAGGGACAGGGGGAACAGCCCCAGCATTTT | CASSQGQGEQPQHF
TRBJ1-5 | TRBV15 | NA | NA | TGTGCCACCAGCCCCAAGGCAGTCGTCAATCAGCCCCAGCATTTT | CATSPKAVVNQPQHF
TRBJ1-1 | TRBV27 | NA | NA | TGTGCCAGCAGTTTATATGGCAGGGTGCGGACTGAAGCTTTCTTT | CASSLYGRVRTEAFF
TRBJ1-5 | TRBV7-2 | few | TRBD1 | TGTGCCAGCAGCTTGGCAGGGGGCACTTATCAGCCCCAGCATTTT | CASSLAGGTYQPQHF
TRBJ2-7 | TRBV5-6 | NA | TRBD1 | TGTGCCAGCAGCTCCGGGACAGGAAACTACGAGCAGTACTTC | CASSSGTGNYEQYF
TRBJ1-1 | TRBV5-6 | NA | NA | TGTGCCAGCAGCTCCCGGCTGGGCACTGAAGCTTTCTTT | CASSSRLGTEAFF
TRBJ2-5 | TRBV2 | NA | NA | TGTGCCAGCAGTGAGTCGGTTTACCAAGAGACCCAGTACTTC | CASSESVYQETQYF
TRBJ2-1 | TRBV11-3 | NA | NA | TGTGCCAGCAGCTTAGAGGAAAATGAGCAGTTCTTC | CASSLEENEQFF
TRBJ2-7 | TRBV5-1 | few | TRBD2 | TGCGCCAGCAGCACAAGCGGGGGGGCCTTCTACGAGCAGTACTTC | CASSTSGGAFYEQYF
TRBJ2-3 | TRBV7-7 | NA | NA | TGTGCCAGCAGCTTAGCCCTCACAGATACGCAGTATTTT | CASSLALTDTQYF
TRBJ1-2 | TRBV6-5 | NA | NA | TGTGCCAGCAGGAAGGGGATACGCTATGGCTACACCTTC | CASRKGIRYGYTF
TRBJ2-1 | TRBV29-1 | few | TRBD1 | TGCAGCGTTGAAGTCAGGGGGCTGGACAATGAGCAGTTCTTC | CSVEVRGLDNEQFF
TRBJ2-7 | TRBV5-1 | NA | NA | TGCGCCAGCAGCTTCTCCTACGAGCAGTACTTC | CASSFSYEQYF
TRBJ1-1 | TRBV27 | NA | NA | TGTGCCAGCAAAGCCGCTGCGGGGAGAACTGAAGCTTTCTTT | CASKAAAGRTEAFF
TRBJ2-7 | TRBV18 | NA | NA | TGTGCCAGCTCACCTCAGGGACCTACCTACGAGCAGTACTTC | CASSPQGPTYEQYF
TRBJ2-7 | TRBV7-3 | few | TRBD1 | TGTGCCAGCAGCCTCGGGACAGGGGGCGAGTTCTCCTACGAGCAGTACTTC | CASSLGTGGEFSYEQYF
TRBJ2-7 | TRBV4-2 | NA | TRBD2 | TGTGCCAGCAGCTCAGGGGCTAGCGGGGTCTACGAGCAGTACTTC | CASSSGASGVYEQYF
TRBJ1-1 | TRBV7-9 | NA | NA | TGTGCCAGCAGCTTAGTAGGGACCTATGAAGCTTTCTTT | CASSLVGTYEAFF
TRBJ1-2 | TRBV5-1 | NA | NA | TGCGCCAGCAGCCCCGAGGGGGGATGGAACTATGGCTACACCTTC | CASSPEGGWNYGYTF
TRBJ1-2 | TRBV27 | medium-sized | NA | TGTGCCAGCAGCACCCGGGATGGGGGCTACACCTTC | CASSTRDGGYTF
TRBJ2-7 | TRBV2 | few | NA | TGTGCCAGCAGGAAATCCGCGACTAACCTCGAGCAGTACTTC | CASRKSATNLEQYF
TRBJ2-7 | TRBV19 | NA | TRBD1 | TGTGCCAGTAGCCCACAGGGGGCTTCCTACGAGCAGTACTTC | CASSPQGASYEQYF
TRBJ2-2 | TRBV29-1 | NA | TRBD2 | TGCAGCGTTCGAGCGGGGGACACCGGGGAGCTGTTTTTT | CSVRAGDTGELFF
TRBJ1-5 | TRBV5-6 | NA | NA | TGTGCCAGCAGCCCCGAAGGGGGGCGTAGCAATCAGCCCCAGCATTTT | CASSPEGGRSNQPQHF
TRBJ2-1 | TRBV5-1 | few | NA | TGCGCCAGCAGCTCCCCCGGGGGACGGTATGAGCAGTTCTTC | CASSSPGGRYEQFF
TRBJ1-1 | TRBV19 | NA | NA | TGTGCCAGTAGGCTTGGGGACCCTCTAAACACTGAAGCTTTCTTT | CASRLGDPLNTEAFF
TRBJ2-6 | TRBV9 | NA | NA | TGTGCCAGCAGCGTACATCGGCGTTCGGGCAGGAGTGCTGGGGCCAACGTCCTGACTTTC | CASSVHRRSGRSAGANVLTF
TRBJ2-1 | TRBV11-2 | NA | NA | TGTGCCAGCAGCCCGCCGCTAGTGAATGAGCAGTTCTTC | CASSPPLVNEQFF
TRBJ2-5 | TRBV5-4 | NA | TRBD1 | TGTGCCAGCAGCTTGTGGGACAGTTACCAAGAGACCCAGTACTTC | CASSLWDSYQETQYF
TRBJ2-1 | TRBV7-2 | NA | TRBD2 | TGTGCCAGCAGCTTGGGACTAGCGGGGGGGCTTCGAAATGAGCAGTTCTTC | CASSLGLAGGLRNEQFF
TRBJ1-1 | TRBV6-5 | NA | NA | TGTGCCAGCAAATTCCGGGACGGTGAAGCTTTCTTT | CASKFRDGEAFF
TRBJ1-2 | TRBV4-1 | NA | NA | TGCGCCAGCAGCCAAGACCCCACGGACCCCCCGCGACGAGGCTACACCTTC | CASSQDPTDPPRRGYTF
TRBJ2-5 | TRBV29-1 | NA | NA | TGCAGCGCGAGGGGGGACCCAGAGACCCAGTACTTC | CSARGDPETQYF
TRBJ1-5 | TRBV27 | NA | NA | TGTGCCAGCAGTTTGTCAGGGAATCAGCCCCAGCATTTT | CASSLSGNQPQHF
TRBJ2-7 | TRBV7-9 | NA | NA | TGTGCCAGCAGCCCCCTGACGGAGCAGTACTTC | CASSPLTEQYF
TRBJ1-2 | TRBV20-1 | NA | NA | TGCAGTGCTACCCACGACACCTTC | CSATHDTF
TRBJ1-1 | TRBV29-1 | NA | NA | TGCAGCGTCGTACAGCAGAATCTTGAAGCTTTCTTT | CSVVQQNLEAFF
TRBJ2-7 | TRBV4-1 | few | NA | TGCGCCAGCAGCCAAGAACGAGGGCGCGAGCAGTACTTC | CASSQERGREQYF
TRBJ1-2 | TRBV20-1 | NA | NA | TGCAGTGCTAGAGTGGGCAGAGGCTACACCTTC | CSARVGRGYTF
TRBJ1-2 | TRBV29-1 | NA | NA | TGCAGCGTTGAGGAGGCCCGAATGTGGGGCTACACCTTC | CSVEEARMWGYTF
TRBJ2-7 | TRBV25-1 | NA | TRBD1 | TGTGCCAGCAGTTCGAGGGGCAGGGGGTTCTTC | CASSSRGRGFF
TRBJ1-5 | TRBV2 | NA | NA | TGTGCCAGCAGTGCATCATCCTGGGCAGTCACCCAGCCCCAGCATTTT | CASSASSWAVTQPQHF